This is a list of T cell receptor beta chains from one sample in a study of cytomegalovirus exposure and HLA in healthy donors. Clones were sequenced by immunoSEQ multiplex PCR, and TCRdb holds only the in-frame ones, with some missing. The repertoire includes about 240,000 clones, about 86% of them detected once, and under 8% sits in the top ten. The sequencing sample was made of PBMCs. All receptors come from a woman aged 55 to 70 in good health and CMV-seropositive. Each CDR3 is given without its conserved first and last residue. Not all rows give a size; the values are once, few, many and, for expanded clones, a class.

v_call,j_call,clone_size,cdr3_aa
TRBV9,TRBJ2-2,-,ASSVFDYNTGELF
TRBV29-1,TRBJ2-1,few,SVEESYNEQF
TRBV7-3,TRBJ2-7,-,ASSRRTGFSAYEQY
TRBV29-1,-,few,SGNQDSYEQY
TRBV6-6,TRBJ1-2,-,ASSYSGTAGGYGYT
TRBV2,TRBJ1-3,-,ASSERRRSSGNTIY
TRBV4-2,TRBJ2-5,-,ASSQPRLAGVETQY
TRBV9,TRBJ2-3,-,ASSPQGWRETDTQY
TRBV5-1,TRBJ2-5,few,ASSPVPGLAGQETQY
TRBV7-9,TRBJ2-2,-,ASSLAGAGELF
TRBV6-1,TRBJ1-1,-,ASKDRNTEAF
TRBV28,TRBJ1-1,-,ASSLDYQNTEAF
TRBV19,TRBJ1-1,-,ASSNQGREGTEAF
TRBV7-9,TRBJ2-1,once,ASSLLAVSYNEQF
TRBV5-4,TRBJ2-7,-,ASCNGSIYEQY
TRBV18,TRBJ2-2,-,ASSPPLGQGNTGELF
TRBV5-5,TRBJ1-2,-,ASRAGGGTNYGYT
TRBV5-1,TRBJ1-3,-,ASSFAGTGYGNTIY
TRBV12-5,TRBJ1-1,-,ASAYPLGGTEAF
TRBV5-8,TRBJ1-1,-,ASSPWTANTEAF
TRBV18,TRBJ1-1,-,ASSQGGHRNTEAF
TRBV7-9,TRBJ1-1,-,SSSLDRWNTEAF
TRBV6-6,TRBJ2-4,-,ASSYAMPKNIQY
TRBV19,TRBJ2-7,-,ASSTASERELYEQY
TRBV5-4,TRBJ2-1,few,ASSPTSGRYEQF
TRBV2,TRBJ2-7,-,ASSLNPPYYEQY
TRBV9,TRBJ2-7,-,ASSGGIAGGSYEQY
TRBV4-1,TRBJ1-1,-,ASRGILRDTEAF
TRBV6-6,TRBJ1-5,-,ASSRQVSNQPQH
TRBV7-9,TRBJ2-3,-,ASGVAGASTDTQY
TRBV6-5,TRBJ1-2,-,ASSYSTEQGSGYT
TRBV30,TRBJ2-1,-,AFDRPPYNEQF
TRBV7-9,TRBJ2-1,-,ASSFPGEVDEQF
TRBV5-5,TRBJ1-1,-,ASSLGGGHMNTEAF
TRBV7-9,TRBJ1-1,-,ASVGQTNTEAF